The 7 T cell receptor beta chains listed next were all sequenced from one sample in a study of blood T cells in healthy people across ages. Next came a second PCR, run for roughly 6 to 11 cycles, which used a sample-barcoded 5' primer along with a J-beta primer mix. TCRdb re-derived calls from the 5' RACE reads in MiXCR, one entry per CDR3 protein. The sample lists hundreds of thousands of distinct CDR3 sequences; approximately 50% were seen once. Sequences were obtained from blood. These receptors originate from a woman in her sixties in good health.

The table lists this clonotype with a few counts. The chain joins TRBV7-2 to TRBJ2-7; 11 nucleotides line up with TRBD2. Germline V gives CDR1 SGHTA, CDR2 FQGNSA. This CDR3 is 15 amino acids long. Trimming took 5 bases from V and 3 from J; bases not matched to a gene: 6. CDR3: CASSLPGLAGYEQYF. For the CDR3, the DNA is TGTGCCAGCAGCCTCCCAGGACTAGCGGGCTACGAGCAGTACTTC.

This rearrangement joins TRBV9 to TRBJ2-1; D is unclear. The end of the DNA aligns better with TRBJ2-7, so the J call may be wrong. Looked up from germline, CDR1 is SGDLS and CDR2 is YYNGEE. CDR3 length: 14 amino acids. The CDR3: CASSVEPSSYEQYF. As DNA, the CDR3 is TGTGCCAGCAGCGTAGAACCTTCCTCCTACGAGCAGTACTTC.

V gene TRBV29-1 combines with J gene TRBJ2-3; 9 nucleotides agree with TRBD2. CDR3 length equals 15 residues. The ends lost 1 base at V and 4 bases at J; junction bases unmatched: 6. Germline V gives CDR1 SQVTM, CDR2 ANQGSEA. The CDR3: CSVEGGGVGADTQYF. In DNA form, the CDR3 reads TGCAGCGTTGAAGGCGGGGGGGTGGGCGCAGATACGCAGTATTTT.

This clonotype came up a few times. This chain joins TRBV7-2 and TRBJ2-6, with D perhaps matching TRBD1 (6 bases). The germline gives CDR1 SGHTA, CDR2 FQGNSA. V lost 6 bases to trimming and J lost 4 bases, with 13 bases between them. This CDR3 comprises 15 residues. The CDR3 sequence is CASRQGASGANVLTF. The CDR3 nucleotides read TGTGCCAGCAGACAGGGTGCTTCCGGGGCCAACGTCCTGACTTTC. Full variable domain (missing parts from reference TRBV7-2 and TRBJ2-6): GAGVSQSPSNKVTEKGKDVELRCDPISGHTALYWYRQSLGQGLEFLIYFQGNSAPDKSGLPSDRFSAERTGGSVSTLTIQRTQQEDSAVYLCASRQGASGANVLTFGAGSRLTVL.

This clonotype appeared once. The junction departs from germline at one end; a sequencing error may be responsible. The chain recombines TRBV12-3 or TRBV12-4 with TRBJ1-4; a weak D match, TRBD1 (5 bases). The length of the CDR3 is 14 residues. The CDR3 protein is CVSSLRGEGEKLFF. The CDR3 bases are TGTGTCAGCAGTTTACGAGGGGAGGGTGAAAAACTGTTTTTT.

In the case of this clonotype: A read error is possible here, since a much larger clone lies one base away. The chain has TRBV11-2 and TRBJ2-7; tentative D call: TRBD1 (5 bases). The CDR3 runs 14 residues. V lost 3 bases and J 0 bases, leaving 9 bases between the germline ends. Germline CDR1 and CDR2: SGHAT and FQNNGV. The CDR3 region is CASSFYRSSYEQYF. DNA of the CDR3: TGTGCCAGCAGCTTTTACAGGAGCTCCTACGAGCAGTACTTC.

With regard to this clonotype: This may arise from a read error, as a much more abundant clone is one base away. The J gene is TRBJ2-7, the V gene TRBV3-1; D unclear. V gave up 1 base and J gave up 2 bases, with 6 bases separating them. This CDR3 has 13 amino acids. Looked up from germline, CDR1 is LGHDT and CDR2 is YNNKEL (reference sequence). The CDR3 is CASSQGGTYEQYF. Written as DNA, the CDR3 is TGTGCCAGCAGCCAAGGCGGTACCTACGAGCAGTACTTC.